This TCR beta chain derives from a study of read filtering for tumor transcriptome and immune sequencing. Across the study: Patients were some 16 male and about 15 female, mean age around 70 years, range about 47 to 85. 8 patients were R-ISS I, some 16 were R-ISS II, 6 or 7 were R-ISS III. Study outcomes and limitations: The sorted CD138-negative fraction was a mixed bone marrow immune population, not purified T cells. Even smaller IR-seq throughput identified most shared clonotypes.

The V gene's germline CDR1 is SGHTA and CDR2 FQGNSA. The V and J ends lost 5 bases and 3 bases, in that order; junction bases with no gene match: 5. The CDR3 is 16 amino acids. This library used around 400 ng RNA and molecular barcoded adaptors spanning alpha/delta and beta/gamma chains. TCRdb passed the reads through MiXCR, listing each CDR3 protein once. The sample has roughly 49,000 distinct CDR3 sequences; around 21% are singletons. Of note for this clonotype: Its specificity is unknown. A far larger clone is one nucleotide away, so this likely arose from a read error. Likely a read error: the CDR3 ends without its conserved phenylalanine or tryptophan.

The chain combines TRBV7-2 with TRBJ2-2; 11 bases fit TRBD2. The clonotype was recovered from a donor at least 40 years old with multiple myeloma. Sequencing was performed on a population of CD138-negative cells sorted from bone marrow. The CDR3 DNA is TGTGCCAGCAGCCCGGAACTAGCGGGGGACACCGGGGAGCTGTTTATT. Encoded protein: CASSPELAGDTGELFI.